This T cell receptor beta chain was recorded in a study of T cell responses to AZD1222 COVID-19 vaccine. Study summary: Pooled samples include second doses given at about 4 or 12 weeks. Study-wide results and limits: Only 5 or 6 individuals given AZD1222 were seropositive at baseline. Donors in the cohort were predominantly white British and more often female, and clonal diversity was possibly underestimated.

Clones were read by immunoSEQ multiplex PCR, and TCRdb kept only the in-frame ones, dropping some. The sample has about 170,000 clones, 90% seen once. Points on this clone: What it recognizes is unknown.

This CDR3 region has 14 residues. V trimming: 4 bases; J trimming: 0 bases; junction bases outside the gene matches: 4. Germline CDR1 SGHRS, CDR2 YFSETQ. The clonotype was recovered from an adult in good health. The source material was peripheral blood, sampled on day 0 of AZD1222 vaccination. The chain uses TRBV5-1 and TRBJ2-7; 7 positions agree with TRBD2. This chain's CDR3 is CASSPSGGSYEQYF. CDR3 nucleotide sequence: TGCGCCAGCAGCCCGTCGGGAGGCTCCTACGAGCAGTACTTC. The variable domain in full, completed from reference TRBV5-1 and TRBJ2-7, reads KAGVTQTPRYLIKTRGQQVTLSCSPISGHRSVSWYQQTPGQGLQFLFEYFSETQRNKGNFPGRFSGRQFSNSRSEMNVSTLELGDSALYLCASSPSGGSYEQYFGPGTRLTVT.